This T cell receptor beta chain came from a study of T cell responses to AZD1222 COVID-19 vaccine. Overall study findings and caveats: Only a handful of AZD1222 recipients, roughly six in all, had baseline seropositivity. White British ancestry dominated among donors, who included more females, and clonal diversity was possibly underestimated.

V was pared by 5 bases and J by 1 base, with 14 bases between. Germline V gene data show CDR1 as PRHDT and CDR2 as FYEKMQ (reference sequence). The CDR3 runs to 15 residues. TCRdb's copy holds only in-frame clones and misses some; the assay was immunoSEQ multiplex PCR. The repertoire holds roughly 150,000 clones, with approximately 92% as singletons. Concerning this clone itself: Its antigen is not known.

This receptor was taken from an adult who received the AZD1222 COVID-19 vaccine. The sample here was peripheral blood, taken 28 days after the second AZD1222 dose. The chain employs TRBV13 and TRBJ1-1, with D possibly being TRBD1 (5 bases). The CDR3 is CASSQWGRPNTEAFF. The CDR3 region has the DNA TGTGCCAGCAGCCAGTGGGGCCGACCGAACACTGAAGCTTTCTTT. Full variable domain (remainder filled in from reference TRBV13 and TRBJ1-1): AAGVIQSPRHLIKEKRETATLKCYPIPRHDTVYWYQQGPGQDPQFLISFYEKMQSDKGSIPDRFSAQQFSDYHSELNMSSLELGDSALYFCASSQWGRPNTEAFFGQGTRLTVV.